The rows below give T cell receptor beta chains drawn from one sample of a study of cytomegalovirus exposure and HLA in healthy donors. Only in-frame clones appear in the TCRdb table, and some are missing; sequencing was by immunoSEQ multiplex PCR. The sample has 120,000 or so clones; about 90% are singletons. Sequenced input: PBMCs. The receptor source for this set is a man aged 35 to 55 in good health and CMV-seronegative. The CDR3 runs from the conserved cysteine through the conserved F or W. D genes are given only for firm matches. Part of the rows lack a size; the others show once, few, many or a class for expanded clones.

clone_size j_call v_call d_call cdr3_nt cdr3_aa
- TRBJ2-5 TRBV7-7 TRBD1 TGTGCCAGCAGCCCTACAGGGGGTGGAGAGACCCAGTACTTC CASSPTGGGETQYF
- TRBJ2-7 TRBV14 - TGTGCCAGCAGCCGCGGGACGGGCTACTACGAGCAGTACTTC CASSRGTGYYEQYF
- TRBJ2-2 TRBV7-2 - TGTGCCAGCAGCTTAGCGCGGGACACCGGGGAGCTGTTTTTT CASSLARDTGELFF
- TRBJ1-3 TRBV30 TRBD1 TGTGCTGCACAGGGGTTTGCCGGAAACACCATATATTTT CAAQGFAGNTIYF
- TRBJ1-2 TRBV15 - TGTGCCACCAGCAGAGATGTAAATTATGGCTACACCTTC CATSRDVNYGYTF
- TRBJ1-6 TRBV28 - TGTGCCAGCAGTGCCCGGACAAATAATTCACCCCTCCACTTT CASSARTNNSPLHF
- TRBJ2-7 TRBV6-5 TRBD1 TGTGCCAGCACCCCAGGGGGCGCACGTGCCGAGCAGTACTTC CASTPGGARAEQYF
- TRBJ2-3 TRBV5-1 - TGCGCCAGCAGCTTGTATCGGCAGGGAAGACTCTCAGATACGCAGTATTTT CASSLYRQGRLSDTQYF
- TRBJ1-6 TRBV5-8 - TGTGCCAGCAGCTTGGTCCAGACTTTGAATAATTCACCCCTCCACTTT CASSLVQTLNNSPLHF
- TRBJ2-7 TRBV30 - TGTGCCTGGTGGCGGAAGGGGCAGGGGACCTACGAGCAGTACTTC CAWWRKGQGTYEQYF
once TRBJ1-1 TRBV7-8 - TGTGCCAGCAGCTTAAGACAGATCACTGAAGCTTTCTTT CASSLRQITEAFF
- TRBJ2-5 TRBV29-1 - TGCAGCGTTGACTTTGGCAGGGGGGTACGCCAAGAGACCCAGTACTTC CSVDFGRGVRQETQYF
- TRBJ2-1 TRBV6-5 - TGTGCCACGAGCCGTGGGGACTCCCACAATGAGCAGTTCTTC CATSRGDSHNEQFF
- TRBJ2-2 TRBV4-2 - TGTGCCAGCAGCCAAGTTAACGGGGAGCTGTTTTTT CASSQVNGELFF
once TRBJ2-7 TRBV19 - TGTGCCAGTAGTGTCTCCGCAGGGTACGAGCAGTACTTC CASSVSAGYEQYF
- TRBJ2-7 TRBV19 - TGTGCCAGTAGTACTTACCCGGGGTACGAGCAGTACTTC CASSTYPGYEQYF
once TRBJ1-4 TRBV4-2 - TGTGCCAGCAGCCTACTATTTCAGGGTCGTACTGAAAAACTGTTTTTT CASSLLFQGRTEKLFF